Sequencing of this T cell receptor (beta chain) was carried out in a study of blood T cell repertoires in COVID-19. In the study overall: Sites in the United States, Italy and Spain provided acute and convalescent COVID-19 samples.

This CDR3 is built from 14 residues. The germline V and J ends were trimmed by 4 bases and 7 bases, with 13 bases remaining between them. Germline values: CDR1 LNHDA, CDR2 SQIVND (reference sequence). Original methodology: Nucleated cell number was recorded as an estimate derived from reference gene primer amplification. Repertoires were generated with immunoSEQ multiplex PCR, while TCRdb's copy carries only in-frame clones and drops some. The DNA gave D and trimming, while V, J and clone size come from that table. The data hold about 140,000 clones, with more than 75% observed a single time. The table lists this clone with a count of one.

The origin of this receptor is a woman between 40 and 55 years old with acute or convalescent COVID-19. This chain connects TRBV19 to TRBJ1-4, with a weak D call TRBD1 (6 bases). The material sequenced was peripheral blood. CDR3 sequence (DNA): TGTGCCAGTAGTACGGGACATAGGATTGAAAAACTGTTTTTT. The encoded protein is CASSTGHRIEKLFF.